This T cell receptor beta chain was found in a study of graft-versus-host responses after intestinal transplantation. The assay was immunoSEQ multiplex PCR, and TCRdb's table has in-frame clones only and misses some. Of 90,000 to 95,000 clones in the sample, around nine tenths were seen once. This clone was recorded only once. Its antigen is currently unknown. CDR3 size: 16 residues. In germline, CDR1 is SGDLS, CDR2 YYNGEE. Trimming left V 3 bases short and J 7 bases short, with 22 bases between. The chain combines TRBV9 with TRBJ1-2; tentative D call: TRBD1 (6 bases). This receptor was obtained from a human donor who received an intestinal transplant. The sequences come from unstimulated CD8+ T cells sorted from spleen or lymph node cells, collected before intestinal transplant. In nucleotides, the CDR3 is TGTGCCAGCAGCGCGACACGAGGGGGATCGCCAGCTGGCTACACCTTC. Protein sequence: CASSATRGGSPAGYTF.